This T cell receptor beta chain came from a study of blood T cell repertoires in COVID-19 (dated by TCRdb to the early 2020s). Turning to the overall study: The collaborator samples originated in the United States, Italy and Spain and spanned the acute and convalescent phases of COVID-19. The prospective study material was composed of cDNA or gDNA derived from T cells, B-cell-depleted T cells, or PBMCs. Subjects who had been exposed to COVID-19, were actively infected with it, or had recovered from it provided the deeply sampled blood TCRbeta repertoires that made up the dataset. The repertoires were released in a freely available public database intended as a resource for research on the immune response to SARS-CoV-2. The samples were drawn from the first 160 participants of the ongoing ImmuneRACE study and from 950 to 1,500 subjects provided by 6 global collaborators. Nearly every sample came with metadata listing a de-identified subject ID, COVID-19 status, age in years and sex. HLA class I and class II types, where available, came from metadata supplied by the sample provider rather than from assay-based typing.

Here is what the overall study found, with its caveats: Clinical and demographic metadata were provided uncurated, with the amount varying by source and participant.

Only a few counts were recorded for this clone. The specificity of this receptor is unknown. No base-level quality is on record; no much larger clone is a single base apart. From a lookup of the germline V gene (reference sequence), CDR1 and CDR2 are LNHNV and YYDKDF. A distance of 10 bases separates the germline ends of V and J, which lose 0 bases and 5 bases respectively. The CDR3 holds 15 amino acids from the cysteine to the phenylalanine. Here the CDR3 DNA is all that survives: 45 bases in frame from base 1. TCRbeta CDR3 regions were amplified from genomic DNA using the immunoSEQ Assay, a bias-controlled multiplex PCR. Per the original workflow: Within the assay, amplification of reference gene primers was used to estimate how many nucleated cells each sample contained. Sequence reads were collapsed and filtered to measure the absolute abundance of every unique TCRbeta CDR3 rearrangement. Productive Simpson clonality was computed per sample as the square root of Simpson's diversity index over productive rearrangements. TCRdb took over this immuneACCESS table, retaining in-frame rearrangements with V and J assigned. Such tables are incomplete; in checked studies, under half of the missing clones stem from an unresolved V gene, and the remainder is unexplained. V, J and clone size reflect that table, while D and trimming were determined from the DNA. This sample holds about 75,000 clones; less than 85% were observed only once. The ten largest account for roughly 5.9% of the sample.

Collaborating institutions collected whole blood in K2EDTA tubes following their own protocols. For TCRbeta analysis, collaborators shipped samples in one of three forms: frozen whole blood, isolated PBMCs, or DNA extracted from either of those sample types. The V gene is TRBV15 and the J gene is TRBJ2-2; TRBD2 could be the D gene, as 6 bases match. The TCR originated in a woman aged 80 or over with active or convalescent COVID-19. The sequencing sample was made of peripheral blood. The DNA sequence follows: TGTGCCACCAGCAGAGATCATGCGGGAACCGGGGAGCTGTTTTTT. Its translation reads: CATSRDHAGTGELFF.